This passage covers 7 T cell receptor beta chains from one sample sequenced in a study of control samples from healthy donors and cancer patients (dated by TCRdb to the early 2020s). Library preparation used the immunoSEQ multiplex PCR assay. What TCRdb holds here is the immuneACCESS table cut down to in-frame rearrangements. Part of the clones is not present; checked against another copy, under half of the missing clones reflect an unresolved V gene, and the others are unexplained. Across this sample there are 95,000 to 110,000 clones, with approximately 90% seen only once. The ten biggest clones cover approximately 20% of the sample. Input material: PBMCs. Receptor source: a man aged 60 to 69 with lung cancer.

This clone occurred a few times. This rearrangement joins TRBV5-4 to TRBJ2-7; either TRBD1 or TRBD2 may supply D (5 bases each). Germline loops: CDR1 SGHNT, CDR2 YYREEE (reference sequence). This CDR3 is built from 14 residues. V was clipped by 0 bases and J by 2 bases, with 9 bases between them. CDR3 bases: TGTGCCAGCAGCTTGGACGGGACGCCCTACGAGCAGTACTTC. This encodes CASSLDGTPYEQYF.

The chain carries TRBV6-5 and TRBJ1-1; D is perhaps TRBD1 (5 bases). This CDR3 contains 15 residues. Between the trimmed V and J ends, which lost 5 bases and 1 base, there was a span of 14 bases. The germline gives CDR1 MNHEY, CDR2 SVGAGI. CDR3 amino acids: CASSKPQGGNTEAFF. Here the CDR3 DNA reads TGTGCCAGCAGTAAACCCCAGGGAGGGAACACTGAAGCTTTCTTT.

V usage is TRBV6-5 and J usage is TRBJ2-2; 12 nucleotides line up with TRBD2. V lost 4 bases and J lost 5; bases outside the gene matches: 5. Germline V lookup: CDR1 MNHEY, CDR2 SVGAGI. There are 16 residues in the CDR3. The CDR3 here is CASSFRLAGGTGELFF. The CDR3 coding sequence is TGTGCCAGCAGTTTTCGGCTAGCGGGGGGGACCGGGGAGCTGTTTTTT.

This sequence joins TRBV3-1 (or the pseudogene TRBV3-2) and TRBJ2-2; 13 bases line up with TRBD2. The junction had 7 bases not matched to a gene; V was cut back by 0 bases and J by 6 bases. This CDR3 has 18 residues. Germline lookup yields CDR1 LGHDT and CDR2 YNNKEL (reference sequence). The CDR3 bases are TGTGCCAGCAGCCAAGATTGGCCGGGACTAGCGGGACCCGGGGAGCTGTTTTTT. Its translation is CASSQDWPGLAGPGELFF.

With regard to this clone: The sample carries other DNA sequences with the same CDR3. The chain carries TRBV9 and TRBJ1-1, with D unresolved. With 0 bases removed from V and 1 base from J, the gap between germline ends came to 4 bases. The CDR3 has 13 residues. CDR1 and CDR2 from the germline V gene are SGDLS and YYNGEE. DNA of the CDR3: TGTGCCAGCAGCGTAGCAGGGAACACTGAAGCTTTCTTT. It translates to CASSVAGNTEAFF.

V usage is TRBV25-1 and J usage is TRBJ1-5, with D perhaps matching TRBD1 (6 bases). The CDR3 totals 16 residues. In germline, CDR1 is MGHDK, CDR2 SYGVNS. V was trimmed by 5 bases and J by 1 base, leaving 15 bases between them. The CDR3 spells CASSPPGHQSNQPQHF. The CDR3 nucleotides are TGTGCCAGCAGTCCCCCGGGACACCAAAGCAATCAGCCCCAGCATTTT.

The chain uses TRBV3-1 (or the pseudogene TRBV3-2) and TRBJ1-6; D is perhaps TRBD1 (5 bases). CDR3 length: 16 amino acids. Germline V gene sequence: CDR1 LGHDT, CDR2 YNNKEL (reference sequence). V gave up 4 bases and J gave up 8 bases, with 18 bases separating them. The CDR3 DNA is TGTGCCAGCAGCCGAGGAGCTGACACGGGGGATTCACCCCTCCACTTT. It yields the protein CASSRGADTGDSPLHF.